This T cell receptor (beta chain) was identified in a study of regulatory T cells in long-lasting Graves disease. Study overall: Patients with new Graves' disease had used antithyroid drugs below 3 months.

The time point: newly diagnosed GD, antithyroid drugs for less than 3 months. From RNA extracted from PBMCs, the TCR library was made. This clonotype was seen repeatedly, ten times or more. The antigen is undetermined. V was pared by 0 bases and J by 5 bases, with 11 bases between. Germline CDR1 and CDR2: ENHRY and SYGVKD. The CDR3 is made up of 15 amino acids. Assembly of TCR beta libraries relied on iRepertoire HTBI primers together with Arm-PCR of CDR3 regions. In TCRdb, the multiplex PCR reads were re-called with MiXCR into one record per CDR3 protein. Of around 480,000 distinct CDR3 sequences in the sample, about 16% were seen once. The study's findings and limits: Gene preferences differed: TRBV28, TRBJ1-2, TRBJ2-5 in persistent cases. More public clonotypes were shared by persistent patients (around 2,800) than by new patients (roughly 870).

This sample also belongs to another study, concerning T cells in Graves' hyperthyroidism and ophthalmopathy. This second report adds: Diagnosis rested on symptoms, serum thyroxine and TRAb, thyroid ultrasound, and orbital computed tomography.

The receptor comes from a woman aged 35-60 years with Graves disease. This chain links TRBV10-3 with TRBJ1-5; unclear D gene. The sequencing here drew on peripheral blood mononuclear cells (PBMCs), taken at new diagnosis, from a patient treated with antithyroid drugs. The CDR3: CAISESGLTDQPQHF. In DNA form, the CDR3 reads TGTGCCATCAGTGAGTCAGGCCTAACGGATCAGCCCCAGCATTTT.